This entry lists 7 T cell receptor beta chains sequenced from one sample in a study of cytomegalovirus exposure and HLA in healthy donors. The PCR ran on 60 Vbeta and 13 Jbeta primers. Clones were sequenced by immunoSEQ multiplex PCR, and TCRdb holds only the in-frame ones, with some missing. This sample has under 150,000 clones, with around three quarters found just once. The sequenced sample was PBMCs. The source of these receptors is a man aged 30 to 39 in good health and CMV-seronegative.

The CDR3 region has the DNA TGTGCCAGCAGCTCCACCCGGGGCGGGAGGAGCAATGAGCAGTTCTTC. This translates into CASSSTRGGRSNEQFF. The V gene is TRBV11-2, the J gene TRBJ2-1, with 8 bases identical to TRBD2. Trimming removed 4 bases from V and 6 bases from J; junction bases left unmatched: 11. This CDR3 is 16 amino acids long. Germline loops: CDR1 SGHAT, CDR2 FQNNGV.

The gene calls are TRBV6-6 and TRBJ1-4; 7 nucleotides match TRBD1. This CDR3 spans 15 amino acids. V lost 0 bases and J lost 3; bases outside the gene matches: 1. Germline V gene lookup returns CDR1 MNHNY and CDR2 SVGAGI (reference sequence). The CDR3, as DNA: TGTGCCAGCAGTTACTCGGGGACAGCTAATGAAAAACTGTTTTTT. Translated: CASSYSGTANEKLFF.

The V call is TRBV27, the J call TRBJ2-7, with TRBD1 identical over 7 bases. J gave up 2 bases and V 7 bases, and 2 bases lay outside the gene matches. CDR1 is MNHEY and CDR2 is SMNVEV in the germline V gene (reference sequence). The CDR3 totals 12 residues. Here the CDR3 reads CASKTGTYEQYF. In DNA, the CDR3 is TGTGCCAGCAAGACAGGGACCTACGAGCAGTACTTC.

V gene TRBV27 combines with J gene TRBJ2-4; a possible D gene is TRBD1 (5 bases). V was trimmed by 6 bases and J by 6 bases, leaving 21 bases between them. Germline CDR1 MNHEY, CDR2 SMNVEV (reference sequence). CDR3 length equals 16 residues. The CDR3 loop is CASSRDRPAQINIQYF. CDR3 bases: TGTGCCAGCAGCCGAGACAGACCGGCCCAAATAAACATTCAGTACTTC.

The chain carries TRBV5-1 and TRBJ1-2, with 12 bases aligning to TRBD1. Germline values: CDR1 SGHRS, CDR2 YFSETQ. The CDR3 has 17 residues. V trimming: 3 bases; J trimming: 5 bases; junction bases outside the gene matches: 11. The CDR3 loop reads CASSSGGTGGGLYGYTF. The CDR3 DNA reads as TGCGCCAGCAGCTCTGGAGGGACAGGGGGCGGCCTGTATGGCTACACCTTC.

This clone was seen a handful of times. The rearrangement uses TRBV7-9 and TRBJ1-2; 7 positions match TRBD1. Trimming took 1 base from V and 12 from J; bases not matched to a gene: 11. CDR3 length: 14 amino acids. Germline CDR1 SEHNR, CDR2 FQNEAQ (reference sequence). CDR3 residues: CASSLEGQPGNNTF. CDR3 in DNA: TGTGCCAGCAGCTTAGAGGGACAGCCGGGAAATAACACCTTC.

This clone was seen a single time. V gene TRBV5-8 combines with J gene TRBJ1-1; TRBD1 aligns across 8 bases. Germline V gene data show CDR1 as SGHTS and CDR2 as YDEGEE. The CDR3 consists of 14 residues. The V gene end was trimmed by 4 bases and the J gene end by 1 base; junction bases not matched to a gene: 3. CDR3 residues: CASSPTGGNTEAFF. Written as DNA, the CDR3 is TGTGCCAGCAGCCCTACAGGGGGGAACACTGAAGCTTTCTTT.